This T cell receptor (beta chain) was sequenced for a study of cytomegalovirus exposure and HLA in healthy donors (dated by TCRdb to 2016 to 2017). The study in broad terms: An earlier analysis of some 600 of the donors reported approximately 300 Gb of sequence data and 117 million unique TCR beta sequences obtained from approximately 180 million T cells. On average, roughly 240,000 unique TCR beta nucleotide sequences were sequenced per donor among 398 genotyped donors of the cohort, with roughly 18% of those sequences being non-productive. Alongside the repertoire data, information on donor age, sex, ethnicity and CMV serostatus was compiled. Every repertoire in the discovery cohort had been generated on one and the same sequencing platform. In addition to the first cohort of around 670 subjects, a separate validation cohort of under 150 different subjects was used. Typing coverage varied by locus: roughly 629-630 donors for A, B, C, DRB1 and DQB1; roughly 510 for DQA1; some 610 for DPA1; fewer than 480 for DPB1. Because of strong linkage in the cohort, five DR-DQ haplotypes were treated as single units for association and clustering. An early release covering more than 500 HLA-typed donors comprised about 290 gigabases of sequencing data and about 90 million unique TCR sequences. The genetic ancestry cluster associated with self-reported Caucasian donors included 81% of the 300 to 450 genotyped donors. An earlier analysis of several hundred of the donors used high-throughput TCR beta sequencing to judge whether each TCR beta V gene segment behaved as functional or pseudogenic. A later genetic analysis took genome-wide SNP genotypes for about 55% of the roughly 670 donors and used that subset as a discovery cohort. Using immunosequencing, the study profiled T cell repertoires from fewer than 700 subjects and related those repertoires to cytomegalovirus serostatus. Rather than drawing on any new phenotypic data, the later analysis identified candidate immune exposures from TCR beta sequences and the way those sequences occurred across donors. High-throughput TCR immunosequencing, statistical association of individual TCRs with disease status, and machine learning were combined to predict cytomegalovirus infection status. HLA typing included class I and class II loci at four-digit resolution. To study patterns of TCR occurrence, a later analysis re-analyzed previously published TCR beta repertoires from around 670 donors and added high-resolution HLA genotyping. The study aimed to test whether signatures of past pathogen exposure could be identified by cataloging public T cell receptors. Summary of the overall study and its limitations: Because HLA typing was unavailable for some donors at each locus, only the typed subset was used in association tests. While some public TCRs were present in many individuals, most TCR sequences turned up only very rarely across donors. A cluster of highly shared sequence variants was judged likely to be a technical artifact of the sequencing pipeline. A later analysis reported that several top co-occurrence clusters appeared linked to parvovirus B19, influenza, CMV and Epstein-Barr virus. A further reported finding was that TCR beta sequences accurately predicted the HLA-A and HLA-B alleles for most subjects in the first cohort. Only TCR beta chains were sequenced in this cohort, and the absence of alpha or paired-chain data limited detectable features. Broadly in line with IMGT annotations, most TCR beta V segments showed up in productive rearrangements about 87% or about 30% of the time in an earlier analysis of several hundred of the donors. In a later analysis, the rate of TCR association differed among HLA loci, with DRB1 alleles having the most associated TCRs and HLA-C alleles having the fewest. Specific HLA alleles were associated with 15,000 to 20,000 TCR beta sequences at a false discovery rate of 0.05 in a later analysis. Because the 87-base-pair reads could not distinguish some IMGT-functional V segments, including TRBV6-2 and TRBV6-3, those segments were excluded. Over 15 rarely observed V segments, including chromosome 9 orphons, were excluded from the earlier analysis of some 590 of the donors because counts were too low. Cytomegalovirus status was reported to be diagnosed by the classifier with high specificity and sensitivity in both the original and validation cohorts. The presence/absence analyses assumed that sequencing depth was roughly uniform across donors, and that assumption may not be true. In a later analysis, HLA-associated TCR beta chains showed more clonal expansion and lower generation probabilities than non-associated chains that were equally common. According to the authors, the approach could potentially be generalized to other disease states and immunological phenotypes. V-gene and J-gene trimming of TCR beta chains was associated with a missense DCLRE1C variant in a later genetic analysis, and the association was replicated in an independent cohort. The study listed 164 TCR beta chains as associated with cytomegalovirus. Compared with the approximately 720-donor mean, donors in an Asian-associated ancestry cluster had fewer N-insertions in productive TCRs, according to a later genetic analysis. Assigning TCR associations to individual alleles was difficult when HLA alleles, especially DR and DQ, strongly co-occurred. A later analysis found that most CMV-associated TCR beta chains appeared HLA-restricted, with HLA associations seemingly driven largely by CMV exposure. Correlated functional status among segregating V segments might reflect linkage disequilibrium, but an unknown experimental factor could not be ruled out. Immune exposure information for the cohort was limited to CMV serostatus. Three of the identified cytomegalovirus-associated TCR beta chains were confirmed in vitro to be specific for cytomegalovirus antigens.

The protocol used for the library was the immunoSEQ multiplex PCR assay. For the multiplex PCR, a mixture combining 60 forward primers for TCR Vbeta segments and 13 reverse primers for TCR Jbeta segments was used. A multiplex PCR assay on genomic DNA amplified the CDR3 region of rearranged TCR beta genes. The amplified TCR beta libraries were sequenced on the Illumina HiSeq System as 87-base-pair reads. On the authors' methods: A later analysis tallied around 87 million unique TCR beta chains across the 660 or so repertoires, and approximately 12 million of those chains were shared by two or more donors. Raw reads were error-corrected and collapsed into unique sequences by a nearest-neighbor algorithm in which closely related sequences were merged to remove PCR and sequencing errors. To assign V, D and J gene segments, CDR3 sequences were aligned to IMGT reference sequences. Each retained sequence needed at least a six-nucleotide match to both a V gene segment and a J gene segment. Rearrangements were classified as productive when the CDR3 lacked stop codons and remained in frame with V and J, and all other rearrangements were classified as non-productive. Following IMGT convention, CDR3 was defined as the stretch from the second conserved V-encoded cysteine to the conserved J-encoded phenylalanine. The earlier analysis of 587 of the donors excluded any sequence lacking an unambiguous match to a single V gene segment. In an earlier analysis of some 590 of the donors, a V segment was called functional when productive rearrangements were above 56.7%, and segregating when the standard deviation between donors exceeded 5%. A statistical classification framework was developed to diagnose cytomegalovirus status using the catalog of TCR beta chain sequences. A later analysis assigned V and J genes by comparing TCR nucleotide sequences with IMGT/GENE-DB human TR gene sequences. Using the TCRdist pipeline, a later analysis assigned CDR3 sequences along with most-parsimonious VDJ recombination scenarios. In a later analysis, every TCR beta chain was defined by the combination of its CDR3 amino acid sequence and its V-gene family, and reads without a unique V-gene family were dropped. A later analysis removed roughly 590 highly shared, low-generation-probability nucleotide sequences to deal with suspected cross-contamination and a sequencing artifact. For each public chain, a later analysis derived a clonal expansion index from normalized ranks of inferred template counts within each repertoire. In a later analysis, generation probabilities were computed with a VDJ recombination model fitted to out-of-frame rearrangements, and the resulting probabilities were checked against IGoR. A later analysis scored TCR-TCR, TCR-HLA and TCR-CMV co-occurrence with hypergeometric tests, applying a repertoire-size bias correction to TCR pairs. In a later analysis, false discovery rates were estimated by permuting HLA or CMV assignments 20 times. In a later analysis, co-occurring TCRs were grouped with DBSCAN, and TCRdist sequence similarity was added when clustering was performed within HLA-allele-positive subsets. For co-occurrence clustering, repertoires with fewer than 30,000 or more than 120,000 public chains were excluded, along with five repertoires with anomalous nucleotide sharing. In TCRdb, the immuneACCESS table is reduced to in-frame sequences with V and J assigned. These tables do not hold every clone; where another copy was compared, an unresolved V gene accounts for under half, and the others remain unexplained. V, J and clone size are those of that table, while D and trimming were read from the DNA. The sample contains approximately 91,000 clones, 64% of them found a single time. The top ten constitute roughly 2.1% of the sample.

The CDR3 measures 11 amino acids from cysteine to phenylalanine. Only CDR3 DNA is held: 33 bases, read in frame from base 1. In the germline V gene, CDR1 corresponds to ENHRY and CDR2 to SYGVKD. V is cut back by 9 bases and J by 4 bases, with 2 bases in the junction unmatched. A remark on this clone: Its antigen is not yet known. No per-base quality is available; no much larger clone lies one base away.

The cohort was made up of several hundred healthy bone marrow donors. All cohort members were sampled while nominally healthy, although unrecorded immune exposures were likely present. Of the 700 or so cohort members, nearly 300 had a positive CMV serostatus and about 350 had a negative one, while no CMV serostatus was recorded for the donor. A peripheral blood sample was collected from each donor, and TCR beta sequencing was performed on peripheral blood mononuclear cells. The Qiagen DNeasy Blood Extraction Kit was used to extract genomic DNA from the blood cell samples. The source is a human donor in good health. The chain joins TRBV10-3 to TRBJ1-1, with 7 junctional bases fitting TRBD1. The specimen sequenced was PBMCs. CDR3 region: CAMRTGTEAFF. The DNA sequence is TGTGCCATGAGGACAGGCACTGAAGCTTTCTTT.